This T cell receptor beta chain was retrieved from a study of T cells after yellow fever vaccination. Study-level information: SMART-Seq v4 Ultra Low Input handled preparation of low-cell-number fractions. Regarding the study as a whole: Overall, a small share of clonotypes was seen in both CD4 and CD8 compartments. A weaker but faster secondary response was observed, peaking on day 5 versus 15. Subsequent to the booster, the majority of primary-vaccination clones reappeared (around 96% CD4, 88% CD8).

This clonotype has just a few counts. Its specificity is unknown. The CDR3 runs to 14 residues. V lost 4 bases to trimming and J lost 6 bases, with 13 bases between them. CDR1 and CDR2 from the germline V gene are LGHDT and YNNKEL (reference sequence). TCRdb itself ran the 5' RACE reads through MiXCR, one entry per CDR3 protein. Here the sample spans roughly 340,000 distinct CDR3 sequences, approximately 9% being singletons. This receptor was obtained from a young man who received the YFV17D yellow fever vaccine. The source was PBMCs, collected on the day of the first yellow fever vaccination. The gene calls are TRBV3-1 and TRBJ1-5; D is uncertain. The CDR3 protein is CASSPITGSQPQHF. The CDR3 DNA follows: TGTGCCAGCAGCCCAATCACGGGTTCTCAGCCCCAGCATTTT.